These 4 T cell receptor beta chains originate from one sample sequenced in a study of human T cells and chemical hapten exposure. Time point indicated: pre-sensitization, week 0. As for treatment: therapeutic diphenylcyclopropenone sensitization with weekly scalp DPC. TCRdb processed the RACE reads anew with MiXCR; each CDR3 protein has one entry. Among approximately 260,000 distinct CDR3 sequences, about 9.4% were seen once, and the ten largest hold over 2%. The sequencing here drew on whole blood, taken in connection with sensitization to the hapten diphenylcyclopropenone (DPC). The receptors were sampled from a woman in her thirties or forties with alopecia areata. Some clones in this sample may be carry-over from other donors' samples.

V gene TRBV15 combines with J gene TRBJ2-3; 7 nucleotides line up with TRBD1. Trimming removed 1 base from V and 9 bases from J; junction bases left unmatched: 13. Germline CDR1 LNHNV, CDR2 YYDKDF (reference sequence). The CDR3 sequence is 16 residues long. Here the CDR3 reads CATSRARQGTAATQYF. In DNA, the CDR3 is TGTGCCACCAGCAGAGCCCGACAGGGCACAGCCGCGACGCAGTATTTT.

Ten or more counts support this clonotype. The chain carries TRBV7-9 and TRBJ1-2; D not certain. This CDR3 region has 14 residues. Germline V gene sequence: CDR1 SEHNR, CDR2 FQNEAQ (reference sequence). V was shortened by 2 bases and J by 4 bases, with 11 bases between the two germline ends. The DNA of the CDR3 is TGTGCCAGCAGCTTATATGACCCCTCCTATGGCTACACCTTC. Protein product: CASSLYDPSYGYTF. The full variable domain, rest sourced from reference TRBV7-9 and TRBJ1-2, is DTGVSQNPRHKITKRGQNVTFRCDPISEHNRLYWYRQTLGQGPEFLTYFQNEAQLEKSRLLSDRFSAERPKGSFSTLEIQRTEQGDSAMYLCASSLYDPSYGYTFGSGTRLTVV.

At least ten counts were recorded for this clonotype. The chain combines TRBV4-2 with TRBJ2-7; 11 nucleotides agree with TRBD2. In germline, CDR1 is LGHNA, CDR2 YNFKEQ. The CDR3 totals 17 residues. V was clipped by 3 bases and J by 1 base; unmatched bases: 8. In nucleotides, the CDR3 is TGTGCCAGCAGCCAGTATACCGGGACTAGCGGATCCTACGAGCAGTACTTC. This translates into CASSQYTGTSGSYEQYF.

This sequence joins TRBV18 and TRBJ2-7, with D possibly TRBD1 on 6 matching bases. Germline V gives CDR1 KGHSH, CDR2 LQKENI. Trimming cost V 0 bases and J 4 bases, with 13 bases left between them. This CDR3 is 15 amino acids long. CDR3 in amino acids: CASSPPVTGYYEQYF. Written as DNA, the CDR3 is TGTGCCAGCTCACCACCTGTCACAGGGTATTACGAGCAGTACTTC.